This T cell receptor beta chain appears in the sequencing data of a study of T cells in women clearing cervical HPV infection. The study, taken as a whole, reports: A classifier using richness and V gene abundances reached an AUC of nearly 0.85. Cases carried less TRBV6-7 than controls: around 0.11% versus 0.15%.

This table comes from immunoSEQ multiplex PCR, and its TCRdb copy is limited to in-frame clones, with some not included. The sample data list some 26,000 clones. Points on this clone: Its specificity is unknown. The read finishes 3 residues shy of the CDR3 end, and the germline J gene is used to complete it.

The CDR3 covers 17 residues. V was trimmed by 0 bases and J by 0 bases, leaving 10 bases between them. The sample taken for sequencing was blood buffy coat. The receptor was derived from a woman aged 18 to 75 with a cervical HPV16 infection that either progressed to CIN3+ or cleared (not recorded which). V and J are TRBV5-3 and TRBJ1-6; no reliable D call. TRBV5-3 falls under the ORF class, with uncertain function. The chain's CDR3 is CARSLVASASYNSPLHF. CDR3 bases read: TGTGCCAGAAGCTTGGTTGCCAGTGCCTCCTATAATTCACCC.